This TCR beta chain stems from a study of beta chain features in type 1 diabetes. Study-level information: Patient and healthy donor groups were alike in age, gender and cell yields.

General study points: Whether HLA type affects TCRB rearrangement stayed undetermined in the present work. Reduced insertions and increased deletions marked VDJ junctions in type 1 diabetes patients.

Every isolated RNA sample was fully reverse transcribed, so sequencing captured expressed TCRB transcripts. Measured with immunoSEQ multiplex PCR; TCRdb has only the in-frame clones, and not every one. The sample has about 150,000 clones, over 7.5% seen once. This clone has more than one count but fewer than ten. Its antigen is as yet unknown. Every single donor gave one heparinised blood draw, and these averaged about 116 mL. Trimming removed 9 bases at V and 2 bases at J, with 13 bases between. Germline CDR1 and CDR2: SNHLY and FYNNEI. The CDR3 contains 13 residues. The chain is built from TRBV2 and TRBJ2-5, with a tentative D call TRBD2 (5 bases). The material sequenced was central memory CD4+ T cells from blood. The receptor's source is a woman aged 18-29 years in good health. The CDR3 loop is CASGLERQETQYF. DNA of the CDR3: TGTGCCAGTGGACTGGAGCGGCAAGAGACCCAGTACTTC.